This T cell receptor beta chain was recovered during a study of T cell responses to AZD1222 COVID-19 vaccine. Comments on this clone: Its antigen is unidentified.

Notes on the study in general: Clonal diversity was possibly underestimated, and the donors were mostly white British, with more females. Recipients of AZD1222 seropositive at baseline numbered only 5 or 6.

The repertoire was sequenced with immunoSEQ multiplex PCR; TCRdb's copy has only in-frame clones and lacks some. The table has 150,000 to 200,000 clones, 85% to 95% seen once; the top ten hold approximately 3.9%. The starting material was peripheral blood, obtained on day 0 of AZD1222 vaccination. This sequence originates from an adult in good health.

CDR3 protein: CASSPVLGSGNTIYF. The CDR3 DNA reads TGTGCCAGCAGTCCCGTGCTGGGGTCTGGAAACACCATATATTTT. This chain connects TRBV6-5 to TRBJ1-3; D call uncertain. CDR3 size: 15 residues. The V gene's germline CDR1 is MNHEY and CDR2 SVGAGI. Trimming took 5 bases from V and 1 from J, leaving 12 bases between them.